The sequence of this T cell receptor beta chain was determined in a study of blood T cell repertoires in COVID-19. On the study more broadly: Samples representing acute and convalescent COVID-19 were sourced from the United States, Italy and Spain. PBMCs, B-cell-depleted T cells, or T cells provided the cDNA or gDNA that made up the material.

In the study's own analysis: Amplification from reference gene primers served as the basis for estimated nucleated cell counts. Clones were read by immunoSEQ multiplex PCR, and TCRdb kept only the in-frame ones, dropping some. V, J and clone size are those of that table, while D and trimming were read from the DNA. The profile covers roughly 140,000 clones, with about nine tenths appearing a single time and roughly a tenth taken by the ten largest. The CDR3 is made up of 15 amino acids. In germline, CDR1 is SQVTM, CDR2 ANQGSEA. With 5 bases removed from V and 7 bases from J, the gap between germline ends came to 20 bases.

This chain connects TRBV29-1 to TRBJ1-4; tentatively, D is TRBD1 (5 bases). This TCR came from a man between 50 and 59 years old with active or convalescent COVID-19. Sequenced material: peripheral blood. The CDR3 reads CSVYHTAGGGEKLFF. In DNA form, the CDR3 reads TGCAGCGTTTACCATACGGCCGGGGGGGGTGAAAAACTGTTTTTT.